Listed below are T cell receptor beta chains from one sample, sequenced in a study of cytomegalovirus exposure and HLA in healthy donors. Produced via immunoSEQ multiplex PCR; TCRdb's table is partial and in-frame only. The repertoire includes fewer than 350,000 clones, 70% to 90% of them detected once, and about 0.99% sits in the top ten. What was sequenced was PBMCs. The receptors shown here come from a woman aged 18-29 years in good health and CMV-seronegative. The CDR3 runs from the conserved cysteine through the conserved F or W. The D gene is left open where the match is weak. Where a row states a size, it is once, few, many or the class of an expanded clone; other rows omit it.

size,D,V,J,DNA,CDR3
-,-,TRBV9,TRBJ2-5,TGTGCCAGCAGCGTAAGTGGGCGGGAATGGGAGACCCAGTACTTC,CASSVSGREWETQYF
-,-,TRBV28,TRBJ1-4,TGTGCCAGCAGTTTGACAGCGCCAGGAGAACTGTTTTTT,CASSLTAPGELFF
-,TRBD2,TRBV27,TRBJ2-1,TGTGCCAGCAGAAAGCGGGAGACCGTTATCTCCTACAATGAGCAGTTCTTC,CASRKRETVISYNEQFF
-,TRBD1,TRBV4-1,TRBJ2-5,TGCGCCAGCAGCCAACTCTGGGACAGGGACCAAGAGACCCAGTACTTC,CASSQLWDRDQETQYF
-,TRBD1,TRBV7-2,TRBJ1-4,TGTGCCAGCAGCACCTTCCCCGGGACAGGGAATGAAAAACTGTTTTTT,CASSTFPGTGNEKLFF
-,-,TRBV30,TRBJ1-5,TGTGCCTGGAGTGTGGAGAGCAATCAGCCCCAGCATTTT,CAWSVESNQPQHF
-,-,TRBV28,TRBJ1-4,TGTGCCAGCAGTTCCGCCACTTCAACCTACGGGGAAAAACTGTTTTTT,CASSSATSTYGEKLFF
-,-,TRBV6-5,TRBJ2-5,TGTGCCAGCACCGATAAGGACACCCAAGAGACCCAGTACTTC,CASTDKDTQETQYF
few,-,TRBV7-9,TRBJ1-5,TGTGCCAGCAGCTGGAGGGGTGATCAGCCCCAGCATTTT,CASSWRGDQPQHF
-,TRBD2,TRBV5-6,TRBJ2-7,TGTGCCAGCAGCGCCTTAGCGGGAGGTCCCTACGAGCAGTACTTC,CASSALAGGPYEQYF
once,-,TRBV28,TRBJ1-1,TGTGCCAGCAACCTACAGGGGAACACTGAAGCTTTCTTT,CASNLQGNTEAFF
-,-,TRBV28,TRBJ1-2,TGTGCCAGCAGTTTAGGGGGGATGGGAGTGGGGGTTAACTATGGCTACACCTTC,CASSLGGMGVGVNYGYTF
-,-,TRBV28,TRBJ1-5,TGTGCCAGCAGCCGGGGGAGTCAGCCCCAGCATTTT,CASSRGSQPQHF
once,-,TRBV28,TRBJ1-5,TGTGCCAGCAGTTTTCGGGGGGCTGATCAGCCCCAGCATTTT,CASSFRGADQPQHF
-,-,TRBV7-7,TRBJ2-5,TGTGCTAGCAGCTTAGCTGGACTGCAAGAGACCCAGTACTTC,CASSLAGLQETQYF
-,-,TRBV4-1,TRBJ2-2,TGCGCCAGCCGGGATCTCCAGGAGACCGGGGAGCTGTTTTTT,CASRDLQETGELFF
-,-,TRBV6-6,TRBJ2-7,TGTGCCAGCAGGGACCGCGAGAGCGGAACCTACGAGCAGTACTTC,CASRDRESGTYEQYF
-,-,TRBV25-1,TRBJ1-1,TGTGCCAGCAGTCTGACAGGAATGAACACTGAAGCTTTCTTT,CASSLTGMNTEAFF
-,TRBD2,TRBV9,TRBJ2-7,TGTGCCAGCAGCCTCCAGGGGCGGGAGGATGCCGAGCAGTACTTC,CASSLQGREDAEQYF
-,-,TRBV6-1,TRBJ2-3,TGTGCCAGCAGTGATCAAACTTCCCCCACAGATACGCAGTATTTT,CASSDQTSPTDTQYF
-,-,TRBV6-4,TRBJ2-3,TGTGCCAGCAGTGACTCGAGCGATTTCACAGATACGCAGTATTTT,CASSDSSDFTDTQYF
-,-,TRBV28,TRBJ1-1,TGTGCCAGCAGCCTCGGTGTTTACAGACAGAACACTGAAGCTTTCTTT,CASSLGVYRQNTEAFF
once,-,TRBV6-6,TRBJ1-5,TGTGCCAGCAGGAGAAGCAGGGATCAGCCCCAGCATTTT,CASRRSRDQPQHF
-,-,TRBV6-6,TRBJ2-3,TGTGCCAGCAGTTATTCAAGGAGGCAGGGCACAGATACGCAGTATTTT,CASSYSRRQGTDTQYF
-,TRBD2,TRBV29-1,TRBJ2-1,TGCAGCGTGCACTCCGGGACTAGGGTACAAAATGAGCAGTTCTTC,CSVHSGTRVQNEQFF
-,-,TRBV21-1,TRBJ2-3,TGTGCCAGCAGGAGAGCGGGAGGGCCAGATACGCAGTATTTT,CASRRAGGPDTQYF
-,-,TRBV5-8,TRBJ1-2,TGTGCCAGCAGCTTGGCATATGGGGGCAACTATGGCTACACCTTC,CASSLAYGGNYGYTF
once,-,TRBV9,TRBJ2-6,TGTGCCAGCTCGGGTTTAGCGAAGATCTCTGGGGCCAACGTCCTGACTTTC,CASSGLAKISGANVLTF
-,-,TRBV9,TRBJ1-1,TGTGCCAGCAGCGTAGCGGGGGGTGCCACTGAAGCTTTCTTT,CASSVAGGATEAFF
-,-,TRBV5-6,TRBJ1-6,TGTGCCAGCAGCTTGCGGGTAGCTCCTAATTCACCCCTCCACTTT,CASSLRVAPNSPLHF
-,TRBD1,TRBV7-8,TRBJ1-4,TGTGCCAGCAGCCAGACAGGGGTTGGCGAAAAACTGTTTTTT,CASSQTGVGEKLFF
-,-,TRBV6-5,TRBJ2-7,TGTGCCAGCAGTTACGATGCCAGGGACTACGAGCAGTACTTC,CASSYDARDYEQYF
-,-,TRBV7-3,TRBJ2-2,TGTGCCAGCAGCATTACAGGGATCACCGGGGAGCTGTTTTTT,CASSITGITGELFF
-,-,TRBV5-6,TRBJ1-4,TGTGCCAGCAGCTCTATACAGGGTTACGAAAAACTGTTTTTT,CASSSIQGYEKLFF
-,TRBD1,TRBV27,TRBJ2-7,TGTGCCAGCAGTCAAACAGGGGGCGGGCAGTACTTC,CASSQTGGGQYF
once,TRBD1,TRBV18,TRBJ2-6,TGTGCCAGCTCACCAGTCGTGGGACAGGGTATCTCTGGGGCCAACGTCCTGACTTTC,CASSPVVGQGISGANVLTF
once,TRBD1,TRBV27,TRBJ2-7,TGTGCCAGCAGTTTATCGAACAGGGGGTCCTACTACGAGCAGTACTTC,CASSLSNRGSYYEQYF
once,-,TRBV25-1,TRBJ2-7,TGTGCCAGCAGTGAAAATAGCGGTCACAACTACGAGCAGTACTTC,CASSENSGHNYEQYF
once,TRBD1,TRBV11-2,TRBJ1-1,TGTGCCAGCAGACGCCCCGGGACAGTGAACACTGAAGCTTTCTTT,CASRRPGTVNTEAFF
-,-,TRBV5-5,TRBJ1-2,TGTGCCAGCAGCCACAGGGAAACGGATTCTAGGCTGTGGTACTATGGCTACACCTTC,CASSHRETDSRLWYYGYTF
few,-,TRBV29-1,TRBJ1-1,TGCAGCGGCGGATGGATGAACACTGAAGCTTTCTTT,CSGGWMNTEAFF
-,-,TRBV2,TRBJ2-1,TGTGCCAGCAGCAGGAACAATGAGCAGTTCTTC,CASSRNNEQFF
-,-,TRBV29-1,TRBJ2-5,TGCAGCGTTGGCCAGGGCCAAGAGACCCAGTACTTC,CSVGQGQETQYF
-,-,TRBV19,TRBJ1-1,TGTGCCAGTAGGAACAGATTAAAACTGAACACTGAAGCTTTCTTT,CASRNRLKLNTEAFF
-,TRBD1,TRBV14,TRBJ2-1,TGTGCCAGCAGCCCCCGACAGGGGAGAAGGAATGAGCAGTTCTTC,CASSPRQGRRNEQFF
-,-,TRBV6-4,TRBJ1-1,TGTGCCAGCAGTCAGGGGTTCGGGACTGAAGCTTTCTTT,CASSQGFGTEAFF
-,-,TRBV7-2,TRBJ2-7,TGTGCCAGCAGCCCCATGGGGTTGAGACAGGCCCCCTACGAGCAGTACTTC,CASSPMGLRQAPYEQYF
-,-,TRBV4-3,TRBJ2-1,TGCGCCAGCAGCCACTTACTAATGGCTAATAACCCCAATGAGCAGTTCTTC,CASSHLLMANNPNEQFF